This is a list of T cell receptor beta chains from one sample in a study of T cell changes during pregnancy in multiple sclerosis. Sequenced by immunoSEQ multiplex PCR; TCRdb stores in-frame clones only, minus some. The sample comprises some 60,000 clones, approximately 90% of which are singletons, and roughly 2.7% rests with the top ten. This specimen consisted of peripheral blood, obtained in the second trimester of pregnancy. These receptors came from a female donor in good health, enrolled as a control in a pregnancy study. Both conserved end residues are part of each CDR3. A D gene is named only where the DNA matches it firmly. Clone size is stated in some rows and not others, as once, few, many or a class when expanded.

TRBD2 11 TRBJ2-7 TRBV29-1 once CSVEVRGEQYF TGCAGCGTTGAAGTGCGGGGGGAGCAGTACTTC
NA 13 TRBJ2-3 TRBV9 NA CASSVASTDTQYF TGTGCCAGCAGCGTAGCTAGCACAGATACGCAGTATTTT
NA 15 TRBJ1-1 TRBV28 once CASKGGSTARTEAFF TGTGCCAGCAAAGGTGGTTCGACAGCAAGAACTGAAGCTTTCTTT
NA 13 TRBJ2-1 TRBV11-3 NA CASSSETNNEQFF TGTGCCAGCAGCTCGGAGACCAACAATGAGCAGTTCTTC
NA 13 TRBJ2-7 TRBV10-1 NA CASSKLYYGEQYF TGCGCCAGCAGTAAACTTTACTACGGCGAGCAGTACTTC
NA 11 TRBJ1-2 TRBV5-1 once CASSSDSLYTF TGCGCCAGCAGCTCGGACTCCCTCTACACCTTC
NA 16 TRBJ1-4 TRBV7-2 NA CASSLAGTLTNEKLFF TGTGCCAGCAGCTTAGCCGGGACTCTTACTAATGAAAAACTGTTTTTT
NA 12 TRBJ2-7 TRBV7-2 NA CASSQNSYEQYF TGTGCCAGCAGCCAAAACTCCTACGAGCAGTACTTC
TRBD2 13 TRBJ2-1 TRBV30 once CAWRPRAGAEQFF TGTGCCTGGAGGCCCCGGGCGGGAGCTGAGCAGTTCTTC
NA 15 TRBJ1-2 TRBV5-1 NA CASSLSFDRGYGYTF TGCGCCAGCAGCTTGTCTTTTGACCGGGGCTATGGCTACACCTTC
NA 15 TRBJ1-1 TRBV29-1 NA CSAPGRGGKNTEAFF TGCAGCGCCCCAGGCAGGGGAGGGAAGAACACTGAAGCTTTCTTT
TRBD1 16 TRBJ1-1 TRBV25-1 NA CASSGWTNRGRTEAFF TGTGCCAGCAGTGGGTGGACTAACAGGGGTCGAACTGAAGCTTTCTTT
NA 14 TRBJ1-2 TRBV6-1 NA CASGQGGGGYGYTF TGTGCCAGCGGGCAGGGTGGGGGGGGCTATGGCTACACCTTC